A single sample gave rise to the 7 T cell receptor beta chains below, sequenced in a study of post-analysis software for immune sequencing data. The study, taken as a whole, reports: Compared with controls, patients had more of 4 to 6 TRBV segments, including TRBV5-6, TRBV5-1 and TRBV20-1.

Sequencing libraries made from TCR beta cDNA carried unique molecular identifiers. TCRdb re-called the PCR reads through MiXCR, storing one row per CDR3 protein. The sample holds 700,000 to 900,000 distinct CDR3 sequences, 46% seen once. Their antigen targets remain unknown. Sequenced input: blood. These receptors originate from a girl aged 5-17 years with multiple sclerosis.

This chain joins TRBV29-1 and TRBJ2-2, with D perhaps assigned TRBD1 or TRBD2 (5 bases each). Germline lookup yields CDR1 SQVTM and CDR2 ANQGSEA. The CDR3 spans 12 residues. The germline V and J ends were trimmed by 7 bases and 4 bases, with 10 bases remaining between them. The CDR3 loop reads CSAGASTGELFF. In DNA form, the CDR3 reads TGCAGCGCCGGGGCATCCACCGGGGAGCTGTTTTTT.

J is TRBJ2-1 and V is TRBV28; 8 positions agree with TRBD1. The germline gives CDR1 MDHEN, CDR2 SYDVKM. The CDR3 totals 15 residues. The junction had 6 bases not matched to a gene; V was cut back by 5 bases and J by 3 bases. The CDR3 nucleotides read TGTGCCAGCAGTCCCCGGGACAGGTACTACAATGAGCAGTTCTTC. Encoded protein: CASSPRDRYYNEQFF.

The rearrangement links TRBV5-5 to TRBJ2-3, with 15 bases fitting TRBD2. The CDR3 runs to 20 residues. Per germline, CDR1 SGHKS and CDR2 YYEKEE (reference sequence). V lost 0 bases, J lost 0 bases, and 8 bases stayed unmatched. The CDR3 DNA reads as TGTGCCAGCAGCTTGGCGGCGGGACTAGCGGGAGGATCCAGCACAGATACGCAGTATTTT. Amino acid sequence: CASSLAAGLAGGSSTDTQYF.

There are a few counts of this clonotype. The chain employs TRBV12-3 or TRBV12-4 and TRBJ2-3, with 9 bases matching TRBD2. Trimming at V came to 8 bases and at J to 8 bases, leaving 11 bases not matched to a gene. The CDR3 spans 14 residues. The CDR3 DNA reads as TGTGCCAGCGAGGGTAGCGGGAGTTATGGTACGCAGTATTTT. As protein: CASEGSGSYGTQYF.

The chain uses TRBV15 and TRBJ2-1; D is unclear. The CDR3 is made up of 15 amino acids. V lost 2 bases and J 3 bases, leaving 11 bases between the germline ends. The germline gives CDR1 LNHNV, CDR2 YYDKDF (reference sequence). CDR3 residues: CATSRPRFGYNEQFF. CDR3 bases: TGTGCCACCAGCAGACCGCGGTTCGGCTACAATGAGCAGTTCTTC.

V usage is TRBV20-1 and J usage is TRBJ2-3; D is perhaps TRBD2 (6 bases). CDR3 size: 14 residues. V dropped 5 bases and J dropped 0 bases, with 12 bases sitting between them. From germline, CDR1 is DFQATT and CDR2 SNEGSKA (reference sequence). CDR3 sequence (DNA): TGCAGTGCTCGACCTGGGACTAGCACAGATACGCAGTATTTT. It encodes CSARPGTSTDTQYF.

The chain joins TRBV4-1 to TRBJ2-7, with a possible D match to TRBD2 (5 bases). This CDR3 region has 13 residues. The V gene lost 1 base and the J gene lost 4 bases, with 8 bases spanning the gap. Germline V gives CDR1 MGHRA, CDR2 YSYEKL. The chain's CDR3 is CASSQASGYEQYF. The CDR3 coding sequence is TGCGCCAGCAGCCAAGCGAGCGGATACGAGCAGTACTTC.